The entry that follows covers one T cell receptor (beta chain) sequence. The sample is drawn from a study of blood T cell repertoires in COVID-19. Individuals drawn from under 30 US areas were about 18 to 100 years old. Participant reports of clinical history set cohort assignment. Sequenced by immunoSEQ multiplex PCR; TCRdb stores in-frame clones only, minus some. The sample comprises about 210,000 clones, 65% to 90% of which are singletons, and 3% to 4% rests with the top ten. V trimming: 4 bases; J trimming: 5 bases; junction bases outside the gene matches: 4. The length of the CDR3 is 14 residues. Looked up from germline, CDR1 is LGHNT and CDR2 is FRNRAP.

V and J are TRBV12-5 and TRBJ1-1, with 10 bases identical to TRBD1. What was sequenced was PBMCs or T cells enriched from blood (not recorded which). The TCR originated in a woman aged 40-49 years with acute COVID-19. The CDR3 sequence is CASGWGTGETEAFF. The CDR3 bases are TGTGCTAGTGGTTGGGGGACAGGGGAAACTGAAGCTTTCTTT. Drawing the rest from reference TRBV12-5 and TRBJ1-1, the complete variable domain is DARVTQTPRHKVTEMGQEVTMRCQPILGHNTVFWYRQTMMQGLELLAYFRNRAPLDDSGMPKDRFSAEMPDATLATLKIQPSEPRDSAVYFCASGWGTGETEAFFGQGTRLTVV.